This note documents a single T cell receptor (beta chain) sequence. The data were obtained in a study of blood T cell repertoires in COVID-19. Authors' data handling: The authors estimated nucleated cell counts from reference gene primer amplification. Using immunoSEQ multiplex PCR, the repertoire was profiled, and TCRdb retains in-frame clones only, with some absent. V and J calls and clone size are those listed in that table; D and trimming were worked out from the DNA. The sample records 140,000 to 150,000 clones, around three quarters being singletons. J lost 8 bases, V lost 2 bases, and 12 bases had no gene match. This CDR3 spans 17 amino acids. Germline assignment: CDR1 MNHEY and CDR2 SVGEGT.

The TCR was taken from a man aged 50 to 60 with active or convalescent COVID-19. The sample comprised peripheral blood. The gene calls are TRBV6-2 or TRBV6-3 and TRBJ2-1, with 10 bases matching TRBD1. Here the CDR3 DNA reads TGTGCCAGCAGTTACCGCGCCCCGGGACAGGGGAGGGATGAGCAGTTCTTC. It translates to CASSYRAPGQGRDEQFF.